These T cell receptor beta chains were read from a single sample in a study of naive and memory T cell subsets. In TCRdb, the UMI-ligation and nested PCR reads were re-called with MiXCR into one record per CDR3 protein. Here the sample spans about 150,000 distinct CDR3 sequences, approximately 22% being singletons. Specimen: naive CD4+ T cells from blood. These TCRs come from a human donor in good health. Both conserved end residues are part of each CDR3. D genes are given only for firm matches. For some rows the clone size is stated as once, few or many, or as a class when expanded; others skip it.

CDR3: CSVESRAAKSEAFF; DNA: TGCAGCGTTGAGTCCCGGGCCGCAAAATCTGAAGCTTTCTTT; J: TRBJ1-1; size: many; D: .; V: TRBV29-1
CDR3: CASSPLAGGDQPQHF; DNA: TGTGCCAGCTCACCATTGGCAGGGGGCGATCAGCCCCAGCATTTT; J: TRBJ1-5; size: .; D: TRBD1; V: TRBV18
CDR3: CSARSSNQPQHF; DNA: TGCAGTGCTAGGAGCAGCAATCAGCCCCAGCATTTT; J: TRBJ1-5; size: few; D: .; V: TRBV20-1
CDR3: CASSTKMNTEAFF; DNA: TGTGCCAGCAGTACCAAGATGAACACTGAAGCTTTCTTT; J: TRBJ1-1; size: .; D: .; V: TRBV6-1
CDR3: CATSREISGSTDTQYF; DNA: TGTGCCACCAGCAGAGAGATAAGCGGGAGCACAGATACGCAGTATTTT; J: TRBJ2-3; size: few; D: .; V: TRBV15
CDR3: CASSPVSGGRGGYEQYF; DNA: TGTGCCAGCAGCCCAGTCTCAGGGGGACGAGGAGGCTACGAGCAGTACTTC; J: TRBJ2-7; size: many; D: TRBD1; V: TRBV28
CDR3: CAISEIANNQPQHF; DNA: TGTGCCATCAGTGAGATAGCGAACAATCAGCCCCAGCATTTT; J: TRBJ1-5; size: .; D: .; V: TRBV10-3
CDR3: CASKKEGRGIEKLFF; DNA: TGTGCCAGCAAAAAGGAGGGCAGGGGGATAGAAAAACTGTTTTTT; J: TRBJ1-4; size: .; D: TRBD1; V: TRBV6-5
CDR3: CASSYSQSNQPQHF; DNA: TGTGCCAGCAGTTACTCCCAGAGCAATCAGCCCCAGCATTTT; J: TRBJ1-5; size: .; D: .; V: TRBV6-2/TRBV6-3
CDR3: CASSSEGGSEQFF; DNA: TGCGCCAGCAGCTCAGAAGGGGGAAGTGAGCAGTTCTTC; J: TRBJ2-1; size: few; D: .; V: TRBV5-1
CDR3: CASSPDRGTYEQYF; DNA: TGTGCCAGCAGCCCCGACAGGGGGACCTACGAGCAGTACTTC; J: TRBJ2-7; size: .; D: TRBD1; V: TRBV6-5
CDR3: CASSPRQGRSPLHF; DNA: TGTGCCAGCAGTCCCCGACAGGGTCGTTCACCCCTCCACTTT; J: TRBJ1-6; size: few; D: TRBD1; V: TRBV12-3/TRBV12-4
CDR3: CASSFGSIMGETQYF; DNA: TGTGCCAGCAGCTTTGGTAGTATTATGGGAGAGACCCAGTACTTC; J: TRBJ2-5; size: few; D: .; V: TRBV7-2
CDR3: CASRRGQGGYEQYF; DNA: TGTGCCAGCCGACGGGGCCAGGGGGGTTACGAGCAGTACTTC; J: TRBJ2-7; size: .; D: .; V: TRBV6-6
CDR3: CASSAGRQETQYF; DNA: TGTGCCAGCAGTGCGGGTCGGCAAGAGACCCAGTACTTC; J: TRBJ2-5; size: .; D: .; V: TRBV6-4
CDR3: CASSPLRVHYEQYF; DNA: TGTGCCAGCAGTCCACTCAGGGTGCACTACGAGCAGTACTTC; J: TRBJ2-7; size: .; D: .; V: TRBV6-2/TRBV6-3
CDR3: CASSYTQKLFF; DNA: TGTGCCAGCAGCTATACTCAAAAACTGTTTTTT; J: TRBJ1-4; size: .; D: .; V: TRBV12-3/TRBV12-4
CDR3: CASSNTGTFTYEQYF; DNA: TGTGCCAGTAGTAATACCGGGACATTTACCTACGAGCAGTACTTC; J: TRBJ2-7; size: few; D: .; V: TRBV19
CDR3: CASSYGQPNTEAFF; DNA: TGTGCCAGCAGTTACGGACAGCCGAACACTGAAGCTTTCTTT; J: TRBJ1-1; size: .; D: .; V: TRBV6-5
CDR3: CASSQTPGVGAEQYF; DNA: TGTGCCAGCAGCCAAACTCCAGGGGTTGGGGCAGAGCAGTACTTC; J: TRBJ2-7; size: few; D: .; V: TRBV7-3
CDR3: CASSYGTVLSYEQYF; DNA: TGTGCCAGCAGCTACGGGACCGTTCTCTCCTACGAGCAGTACTTC; J: TRBJ2-7; size: .; D: .; V: TRBV7-2
CDR3: CASSLTGVRTEAFF; DNA: TGTGCCAGCAGTTTGACAGGGGTGAGGACTGAAGCTTTCTTT; J: TRBJ1-1; size: few; D: TRBD1; V: TRBV27